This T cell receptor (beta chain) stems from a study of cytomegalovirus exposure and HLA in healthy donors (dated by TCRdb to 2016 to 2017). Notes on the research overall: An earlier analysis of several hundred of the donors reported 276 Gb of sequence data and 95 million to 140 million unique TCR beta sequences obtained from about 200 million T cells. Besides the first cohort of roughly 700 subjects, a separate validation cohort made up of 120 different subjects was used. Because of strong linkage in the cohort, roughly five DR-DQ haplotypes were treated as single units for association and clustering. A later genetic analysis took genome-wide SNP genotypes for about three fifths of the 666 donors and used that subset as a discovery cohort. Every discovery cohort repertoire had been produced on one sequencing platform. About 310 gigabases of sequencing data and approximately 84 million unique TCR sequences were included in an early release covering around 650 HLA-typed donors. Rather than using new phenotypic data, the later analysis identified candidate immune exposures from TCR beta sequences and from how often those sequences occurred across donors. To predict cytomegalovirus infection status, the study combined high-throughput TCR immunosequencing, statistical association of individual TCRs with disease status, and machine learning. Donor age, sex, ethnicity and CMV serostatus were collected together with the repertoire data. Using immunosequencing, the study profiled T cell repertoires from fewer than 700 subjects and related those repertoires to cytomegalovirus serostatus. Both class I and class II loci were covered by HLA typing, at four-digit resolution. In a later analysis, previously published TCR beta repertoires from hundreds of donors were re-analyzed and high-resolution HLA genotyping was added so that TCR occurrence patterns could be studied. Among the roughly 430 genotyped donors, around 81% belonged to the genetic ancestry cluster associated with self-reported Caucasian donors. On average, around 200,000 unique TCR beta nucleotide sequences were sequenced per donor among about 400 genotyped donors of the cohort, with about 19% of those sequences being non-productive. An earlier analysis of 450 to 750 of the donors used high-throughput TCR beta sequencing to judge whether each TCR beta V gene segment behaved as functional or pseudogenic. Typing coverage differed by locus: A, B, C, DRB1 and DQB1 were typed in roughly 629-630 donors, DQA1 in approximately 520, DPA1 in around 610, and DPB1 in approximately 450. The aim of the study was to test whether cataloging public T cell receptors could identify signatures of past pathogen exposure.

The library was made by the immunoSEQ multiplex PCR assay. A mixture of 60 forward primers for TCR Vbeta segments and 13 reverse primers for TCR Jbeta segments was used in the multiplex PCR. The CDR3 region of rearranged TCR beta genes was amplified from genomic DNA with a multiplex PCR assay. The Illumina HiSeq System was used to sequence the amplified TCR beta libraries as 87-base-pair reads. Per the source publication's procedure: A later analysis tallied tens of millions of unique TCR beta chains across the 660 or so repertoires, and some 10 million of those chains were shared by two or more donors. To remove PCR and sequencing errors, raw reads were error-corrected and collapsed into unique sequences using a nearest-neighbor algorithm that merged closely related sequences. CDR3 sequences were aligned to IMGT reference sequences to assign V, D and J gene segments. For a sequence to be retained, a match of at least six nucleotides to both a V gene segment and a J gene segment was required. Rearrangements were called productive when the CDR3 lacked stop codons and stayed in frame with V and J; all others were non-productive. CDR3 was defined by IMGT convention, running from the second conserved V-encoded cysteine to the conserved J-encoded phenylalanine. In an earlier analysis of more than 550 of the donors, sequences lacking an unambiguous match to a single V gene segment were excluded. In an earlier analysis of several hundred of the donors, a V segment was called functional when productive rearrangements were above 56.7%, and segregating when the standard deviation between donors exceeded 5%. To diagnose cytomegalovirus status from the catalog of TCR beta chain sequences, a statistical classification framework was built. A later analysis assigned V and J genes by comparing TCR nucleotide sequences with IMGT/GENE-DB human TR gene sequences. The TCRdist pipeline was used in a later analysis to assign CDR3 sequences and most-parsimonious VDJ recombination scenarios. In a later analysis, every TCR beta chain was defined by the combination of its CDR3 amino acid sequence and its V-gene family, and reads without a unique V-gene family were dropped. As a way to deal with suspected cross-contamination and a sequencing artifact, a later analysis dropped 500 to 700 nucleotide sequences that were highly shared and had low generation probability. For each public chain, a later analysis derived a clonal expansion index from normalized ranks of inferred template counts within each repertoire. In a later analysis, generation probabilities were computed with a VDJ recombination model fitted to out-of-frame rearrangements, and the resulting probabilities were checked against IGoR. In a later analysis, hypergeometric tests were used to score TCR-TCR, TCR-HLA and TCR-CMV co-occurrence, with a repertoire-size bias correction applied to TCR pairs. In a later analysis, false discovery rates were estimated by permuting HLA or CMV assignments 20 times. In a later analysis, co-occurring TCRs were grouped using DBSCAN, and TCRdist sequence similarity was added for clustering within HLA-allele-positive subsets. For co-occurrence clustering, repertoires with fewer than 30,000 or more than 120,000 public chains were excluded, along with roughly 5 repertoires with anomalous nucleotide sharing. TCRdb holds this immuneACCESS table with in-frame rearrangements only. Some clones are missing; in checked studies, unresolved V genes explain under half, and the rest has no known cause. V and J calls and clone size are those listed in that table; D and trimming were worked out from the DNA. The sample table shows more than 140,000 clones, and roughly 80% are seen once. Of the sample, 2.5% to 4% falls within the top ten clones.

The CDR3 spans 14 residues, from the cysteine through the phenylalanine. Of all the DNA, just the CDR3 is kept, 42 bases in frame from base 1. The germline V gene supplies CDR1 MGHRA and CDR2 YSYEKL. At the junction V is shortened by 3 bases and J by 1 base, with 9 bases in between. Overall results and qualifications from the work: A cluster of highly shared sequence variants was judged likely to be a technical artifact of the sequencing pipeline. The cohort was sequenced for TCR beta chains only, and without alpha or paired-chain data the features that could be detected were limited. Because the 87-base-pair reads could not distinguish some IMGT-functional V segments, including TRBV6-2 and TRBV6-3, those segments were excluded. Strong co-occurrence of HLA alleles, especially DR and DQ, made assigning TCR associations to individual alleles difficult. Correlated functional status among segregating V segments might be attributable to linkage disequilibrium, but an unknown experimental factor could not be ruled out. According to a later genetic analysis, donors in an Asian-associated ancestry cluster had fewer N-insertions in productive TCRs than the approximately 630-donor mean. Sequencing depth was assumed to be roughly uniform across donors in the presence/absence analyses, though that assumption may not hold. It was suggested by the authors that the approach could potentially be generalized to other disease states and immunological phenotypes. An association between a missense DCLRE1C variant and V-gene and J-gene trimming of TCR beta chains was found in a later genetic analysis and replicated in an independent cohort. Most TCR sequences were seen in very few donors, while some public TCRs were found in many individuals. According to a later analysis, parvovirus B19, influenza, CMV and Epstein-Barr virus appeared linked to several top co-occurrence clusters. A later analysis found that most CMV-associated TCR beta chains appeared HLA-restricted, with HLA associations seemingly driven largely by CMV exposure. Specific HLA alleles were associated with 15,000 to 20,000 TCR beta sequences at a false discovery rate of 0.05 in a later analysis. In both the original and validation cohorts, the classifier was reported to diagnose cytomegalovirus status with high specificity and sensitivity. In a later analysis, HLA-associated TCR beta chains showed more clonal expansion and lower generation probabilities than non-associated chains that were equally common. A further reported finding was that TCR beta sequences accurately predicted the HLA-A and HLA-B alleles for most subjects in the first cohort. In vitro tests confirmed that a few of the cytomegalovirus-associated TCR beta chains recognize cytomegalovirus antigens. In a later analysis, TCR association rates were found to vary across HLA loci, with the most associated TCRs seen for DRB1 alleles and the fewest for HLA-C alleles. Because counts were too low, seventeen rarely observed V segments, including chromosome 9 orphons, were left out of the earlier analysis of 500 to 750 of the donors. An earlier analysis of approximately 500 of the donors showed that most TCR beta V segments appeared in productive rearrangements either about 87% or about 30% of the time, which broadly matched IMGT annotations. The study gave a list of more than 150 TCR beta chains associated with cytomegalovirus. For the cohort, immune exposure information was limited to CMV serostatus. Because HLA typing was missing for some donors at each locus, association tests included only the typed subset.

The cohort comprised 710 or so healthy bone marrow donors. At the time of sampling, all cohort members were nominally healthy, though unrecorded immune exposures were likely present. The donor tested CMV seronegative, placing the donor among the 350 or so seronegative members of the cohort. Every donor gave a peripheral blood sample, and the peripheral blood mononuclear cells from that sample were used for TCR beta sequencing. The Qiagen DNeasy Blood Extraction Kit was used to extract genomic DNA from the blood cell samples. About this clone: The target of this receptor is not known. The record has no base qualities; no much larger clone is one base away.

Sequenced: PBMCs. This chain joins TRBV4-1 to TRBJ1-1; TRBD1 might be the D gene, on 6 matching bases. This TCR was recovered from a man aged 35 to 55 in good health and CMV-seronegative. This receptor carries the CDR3 CASSQGQRNTEAFF. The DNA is TGCGCCAGCAGCCAGGGACAAAGGAACACTGAAGCTTTCTTT.